These 11 T cell receptor beta chains were all obtained from the same sample, sequenced in a study of spatial heterogeneity in lung cancer (dated by TCRdb to between 2019 and 2020). Study-wide conclusions, independent of this receptor: A correlation was observed between the number of expanded intratumoral alpha and beta TCRs and the tumor nonsynonymous mutation count.

Explained via the paper, the time point label denotes: sample taken at primary tumor resection. Library generation was performed with 5' RACE. Reads for this sample came from a NextSeq 500. The public reads were run again by TCRdb, first through fastp at Q25 and then through MiXCR, and only productive beta chains were kept. Entries are consolidated by CDR3 protein sequence, retaining the most common genes and DNA. For this sample there are 9,000 or so distinct CDR3 sequences; roughly 4.3% appear just once. The ten top clones hold under 14% of the sample. These TCRs are of unknown antigen specificity. Sample: lung tumor tissue, taken at surgery. Source of these receptors: a female donor with early-stage non-small cell lung cancer.

This clonotype was counted many times. The genes are TRBV12-3 or TRBV12-4 and TRBJ1-1; 8 bases align to TRBD1. CDR3 length: 15 amino acids. The V segment lost 4 bases and the J segment 5 bases; nucleotides outside the gene matches: 9. The CDR3 DNA follows: TGTGCCAGCAGTTCCCAGACAGGGGCGGGAACTGAAGCTTTCTTT. Residues: CASSSQTGAGTEAFF.

This clonotype has ten or more counts. The chain recombines TRBV18 with TRBJ1-1; D gene uncertain. V was pared by 2 bases and J by 6 bases, with 19 bases between. This CDR3 has 16 residues. In germline, CDR1 is KGHSH, CDR2 LQKENI. This CDR3 is CASSPTTLEVESEAFF. As DNA, the CDR3 is TGTGCCAGCTCACCAACGACCCTAGAGGTGGAATCTGAAGCTTTCTTT.

This clonotype was observed many times. The gene calls are TRBV7-6 and TRBJ2-1; 8 bases align to TRBD2. The V segment lost 5 bases and the J segment 8 bases; nucleotides outside the gene matches: 8. CDR3 size: 14 residues. Per the germline V gene, CDR1 is SGHVS and CDR2 is FNYEAQ. CDR3 DNA sequence: TGTGCCAGCAGCCCCGGGACTAGTGGGGATGAGCAGTTCTTC. Amino acids: CASSPGTSGDEQFF.

This clonotype was counted only a few times. This chain connects TRBV12-3 or TRBV12-4 to TRBJ1-1, with a weak D call TRBD1 (5 bases). The V gene lost 8 bases and the J gene lost 7 bases, with 14 bases spanning the gap. The CDR3 runs to 12 residues. CDR3 loop: CASGPGRVEAFF. CDR3 bases: TGTGCCAGCGGTCCGGGACGCGTTGAAGCTTTCTTT.

This clonotype was seen many times. V and J are TRBV7-8 and TRBJ1-5; 7 bases fit TRBD1. The CDR3 has 18 residues. With 2 bases clipped from V and 1 base from J, the junction kept 11 bases outside the gene matches. CDR1 and CDR2 (germline): SGHVS, FQNEAQ. CDR3 sequence reads: CASSLWPARGKSNQPQHF. CDR3 coding DNA: TGTGCCAGCAGCTTATGGCCGGCCAGGGGGAAGAGCAATCAGCCCCAGCATTTT.

The table lists this clonotype with many counts. The genes are TRBV5-1 and TRBJ2-7; no clear D. The CDR3 extends over 11 amino acids. V was cut by 3 bases and J by 3 bases, with 4 bases left in between. Per germline, CDR1 SGHRS and CDR2 YFSETQ. The CDR3 region has the DNA TGCGCCAGCAGCTCCCACTACGAGCAGTACTTC. Amino acids: CASSSHYEQYF.

This clonotype was recorded many times. The chain links TRBV5-1 to TRBJ2-5, with TRBD2 identical over 11 bases. This CDR3 is built from 15 residues. CDR1 SGHRS and CDR2 YFSETQ come from the germline V gene. V lost 4 bases and J lost 1; bases outside the gene matches: 3. The DNA for the CDR3 is TGCGCCAGCAGCGCCGGGACTAGCGGCCAAGAGACCCAGTACTTC. It yields the protein CASSAGTSGQETQYF.

The genes are TRBV3-1 and TRBJ2-1; D not resolved. V was clipped by 7 bases and J by 3 bases, with 4 bases between them. The germline CDR1 and CDR2 sequences are LGHDT and YNNKEL (reference sequence). CDR3 length: 11 amino acids. The CDR3 sequence: CASMYYNEQFF. The CDR3 DNA sequence: TGTGCCAGCATGTACTACAATGAGCAGTTCTTC.

This clonotype has a count of ten or more. This rearrangement joins TRBV7-3 to TRBJ1-4; TRBD1 matches 9 bases. Losses at the gene ends were 5 bases for V and 7 bases for J; bases not matched to a gene: 2. Germline values: CDR1 SGHTA, CDR2 FQGTGA. This CDR3 is 13 amino acids long. CDR3 sequence: CASSPDRGEKLFF. The CDR3 bases are TGTGCCAGCAGCCCGGACAGGGGTGAAAAACTGTTTTTT.

This clonotype occurred many times. The chain joins TRBV28 to TRBJ2-1; 8 bases map to TRBD2. The V gene end was trimmed by 2 bases and the J gene end by 4 bases; junction bases not matched to a gene: 1. The CDR3 has 14 amino acids. Germline assignment: CDR1 MDHEN and CDR2 SYDVKM. The CDR3 spells CASSLEREYNEQFF. CDR3 bases: TGTGCCAGCAGTTTAGAGCGGGAGTACAATGAGCAGTTCTTC.

This clonotype came up a few times. V and J are TRBV7-2 and TRBJ2-3; no definite D call. Germline CDR1 reads SGHTA; CDR2 reads FQGNSA. V was shortened by 2 bases and J by 2 bases, with 8 bases between the two germline ends. The CDR3 is 14 residues long. CDR3 protein: CASSLPPPTDTQYF. DNA of the CDR3: TGTGCCAGCAGCTTACCCCCCCCCACAGATACGCAGTATTTT.